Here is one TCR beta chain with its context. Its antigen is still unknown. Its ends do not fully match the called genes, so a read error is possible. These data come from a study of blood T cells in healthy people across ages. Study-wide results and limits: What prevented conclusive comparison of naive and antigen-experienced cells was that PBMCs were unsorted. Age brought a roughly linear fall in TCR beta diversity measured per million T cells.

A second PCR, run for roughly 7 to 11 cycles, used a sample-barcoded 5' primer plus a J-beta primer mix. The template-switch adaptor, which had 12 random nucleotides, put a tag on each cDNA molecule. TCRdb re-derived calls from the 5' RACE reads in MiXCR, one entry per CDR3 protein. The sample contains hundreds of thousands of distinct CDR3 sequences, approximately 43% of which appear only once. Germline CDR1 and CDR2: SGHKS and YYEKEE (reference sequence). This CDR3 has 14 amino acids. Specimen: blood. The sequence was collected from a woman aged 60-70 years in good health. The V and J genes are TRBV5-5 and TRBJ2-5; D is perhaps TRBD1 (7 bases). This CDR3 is CAGSLRRGEETQYF. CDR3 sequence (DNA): TGTGCCGGCAGCTTGCGCAGGGGGGAAGAGACCCAGTACTTC. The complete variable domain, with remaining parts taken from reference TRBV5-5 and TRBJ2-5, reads DAGVTQSPTHLIKTRGQQVTLRCSPISGHKSVSWYQQVLGQGPQFIFQYYEKEERGRGNFPDRFSARQFPNYSSELNVNALLLGDSALYLCAGSLRRGEETQYFGPGTRLLVL.